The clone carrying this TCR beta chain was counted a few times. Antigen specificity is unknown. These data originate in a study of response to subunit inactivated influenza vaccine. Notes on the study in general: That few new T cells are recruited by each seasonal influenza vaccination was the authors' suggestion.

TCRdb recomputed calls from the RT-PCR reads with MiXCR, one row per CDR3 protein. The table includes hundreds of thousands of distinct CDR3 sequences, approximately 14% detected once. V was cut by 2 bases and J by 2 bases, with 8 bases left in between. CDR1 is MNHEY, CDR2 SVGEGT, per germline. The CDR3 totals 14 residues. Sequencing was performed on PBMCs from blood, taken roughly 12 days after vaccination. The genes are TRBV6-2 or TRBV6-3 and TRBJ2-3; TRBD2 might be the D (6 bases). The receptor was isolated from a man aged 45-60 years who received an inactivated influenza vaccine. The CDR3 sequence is CASSYGGFTDTQYF. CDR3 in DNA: TGTGCCAGCAGTTACGGGGGGTTCACAGATACGCAGTATTTT.